These T cell receptor beta chains were read from a single sample in a study of breast tumors, draining lymph nodes, adjacent tissues. In TCRdb, the multiplex PCR reads were re-called with MiXCR into one record per CDR3 protein. Seen here are approximately 89,000 distinct CDR3 sequences, around 28% observed once, and the top ten hold over 6.5%. Sequenced sample: axillary lymph node tissue. Receptor source: a female donor with breast cancer. Some clones in this sample may be carry-over from other donors' samples. The CDR3 runs from the conserved cysteine through the conserved F or W.

len	v_gene	j_gene	CDR3aa
15	TRBV20-1	TRBJ2-1	CSASPRTSGYNEQFF
15	TRBV19	TRBJ1-2	CASSISFGQGGGYTF
14	TRBV10-3	TRBJ1-2	CAISDDRVRDGYTF
15	TRBV9	TRBJ2-5	CASSVDTRAQETQYF
13	TRBV5-8	TRBJ1-2	CASSPATNYGYTF
15	TRBV9	TRBJ2-1	CASSVEWESYNEQFF
14	TRBV6-1	TRBJ2-5	CASRDAGAQETQYF
14	TRBV6-1	TRBJ1-1	CASSEMGVWTEAFF
15	TRBV7-2	TRBJ2-1	CASSPGTSGDNEQFF
15	TRBV5-4	TRBJ1-1	CASSLDFGENTEAFF
15	TRBV11-2	TRBJ2-1	CASFPTSGVHNEQFF
11	TRBV7-9	TRBJ2-5	CASSLKETQYF
18	TRBV7-2	TRBJ1-1	CASSLVRVTGGADPEAFF
15	TRBV14	TRBJ1-6	CASSPSKGYNSPLHF
11	TRBV11-1	TRBJ2-3	CASSLQYTQYF
16	TRBV28	TRBJ2-4	CAGSLAGSGAKNIQYF
14	TRBV7-2	TRBJ2-2	CASSLGTNTGELFF
15	TRBV9	TRBJ2-1	CASSVSGGRSNEQFF
14	TRBV19	TRBJ2-1	CASSIGPGSVEQFF
17	TRBV5-8	TRBJ2-6	CASSLPGYIGGANVLTF
13	TRBV14	TRBJ2-5	CASSHHMVETQYF
14	TRBV11-3	TRBJ2-5	CASSLGREMETQYF
17	TRBV28	TRBJ1-5	CASAAKGRGLSNQPQHF
15	TRBV5-1	TRBJ2-2	CASSSGTGGTGELFF
17	TRBV6-1	TRBJ1-6	CASSDPRAQGWTPPLHF
12	TRBV6-5	TRBJ2-2	CASRRGSGELFF
16	TRBV3-2	TRBJ2-1	CASSQPPQRERDEQFF
15	TRBV6-6	TRBJ2-7	CASSAGGLESYEQYF
16	TRBV4-2	TRBJ2-2	CASSAGLYRGAGELLF
14	TRBV19	TRBJ2-5	CASSNRDLQETQYF
17	TRBV4-2	TRBJ2-5	CASSQGSLARGQETQYF
15	TRBV6-6	TRBJ1-1	CASGYSQDRATEAFF
14	TRBV7-2	TRBJ1-5	CASSLQGANQPQHF
15	TRBV2	TRBJ2-3	CASSVQTTSTDTQYF
16	TRBV7-2	TRBJ2-7	CASSPLWSSGPYEQYF
14	TRBV19	TRBJ2-5	CASSLGRAGETQYF
14	TRBV19	TRBJ2-7	CASSRDRGLDEQYF
16	TRBV15	TRBJ1-1	CATSRETRFWDTEAFF
12	TRBV7-2	TRBJ2-2	CASSVDTGELFF
14	TRBV10-2	TRBJ1-3	CASTGTGVGNTIYF
13	TRBV2	TRBJ2-7	CASSEEGVDEQYF
14	TRBV20-1	TRBJ1-2	CVLLCRTSVYGYTF
15	TRBV6-2/TRBV6-3	TRBJ2-1	CASKSGRSPYNEQFF
13	TRBV19	TRBJ1-2	CASRPGRNYGYTF
15	TRBV7-8	TRBJ2-5	CASSLAHRPQETQYF
11	TRBV30	TRBJ1-1	CAWSVHTEAFF
13	TRBV7-2	TRBJ1-5	CASSRIARGPQHF